This T cell receptor beta chain was recorded in a study of regulatory and conventional T cells in RAG deficiency (dated by TCRdb to about 2017). With regard to the full study: High-throughput TCR beta sequencing was used to compare the diversity and composition of the Treg, conventional CD4+ and CD8+ T cell repertoires of RAG-deficient patients with those of healthy controls.

Repertoire analyses used roughly 8 healthy control donors as the comparison group. CD8+ T cells lacking CD4 were purified from blood before genomic DNA extraction. Overall results and qualifications from the work: In Omenn syndrome and CID/AS patients compared with controls, 85 to 100-fold fewer unique TCR beta sequences were detected from Treg cells, versus approximately 9.2-fold fewer for other subsets. Rather than being bona fide Treg cells, the sorted CD25-high CD127-low cells in Omenn syndrome patients may represent peripherally activated cells. Some T-cell subset analyses were not done for some subjects. All patient T-cell subsets had shorter CDR3 lengths; Omenn syndrome patients showed >80% Treg-Tconv repertoire overlap at nucleotide and amino acid level. RAG-deficient patients showed markedly lower Shannon entropy and higher Simpson indices than control T-cell subpopulations.

Library construction relied on the immunoSEQ multiplex PCR assay. Genomic DNA from the sorted T-cell subsets was used to amplify rearranged TCR beta chain products, which were then sequenced. Concerning the study's data processing: Shannon entropy and Simpson indices were used to measure how diverse the repertoire of productive TCR beta rearrangements was. To assess clonal expansion, the frequencies of the 100 most abundant productive TCR beta clonotypes were added up as a share of total reads. The TRB repertoires were evaluated with a self-reactivity index based on amino acid usage at CDR3beta positions 6 and 7. Two-way ANOVA was applied to the repertoire analyses, whereas Student t or Mann-Whitney tests were applied to the flow cytometric analyses. As stored in TCRdb, this immuneACCESS dataset retains in-frame rearrangements with V and J assigned. A fraction of the clones does not appear; measured against another copy, unresolved V genes explain less than half of the discrepancy, and the remainder lacks a known reason. V and J calls and clone size follow that table, whereas D and trimming were derived from the DNA. The sample table holds some 30,000 clones, of which about 89% were seen once. The ten biggest clones cover roughly 13% of the sample.

CDR1 is given as SGHDT and CDR2 as YYEEEE, both from the germline V gene. Trimming takes 7 bases from V and 6 bases from J, and the germline ends sit 17 bases apart. There are 14 amino acids in the CDR3, from cysteine to phenylalanine inclusive. Only the CDR3 DNA is retained, 42 bases long and in frame from the first base. Comment on this clone: Its antigen is currently not known. Base-call qualities are not available, and no considerably larger clone is one nucleotide away.

In addition, the sample was reused for a study of regulatory T cells. That second report states: The multiplex PCR relied on 52 forward TRBV primers and 13 reverse TRBJ primers, and amplification bias was corrected through assay-based and computational methods. Repertoires from patients had restricted unique TRB V-J pairs and skewed V and J gene usage, with the strongest effect in regulatory T cells. The study compared T-cell receptor beta repertoires of sorted regulatory, conventional CD4+ and CD8+ T cells between CD3G-deficient patients and healthy controls. Peripheral blood mononuclear cells were isolated by Ficoll density separation. CD3+ CD8+ CD4- T cells were isolated using a FACSAria cell sorter. Rearranged TRB loci were amplified from genomic DNA by multiplex PCR within the immunoSEQ assay. An Illumina HiSeq platform was used to sequence the TRB amplicons. Raw sequences were error-filtered and aligned to reference gene sequences by custom algorithms and were subsequently analyzed with the immunoSEQ online tools. Frequencies of productive and nonproductive TRB rearrangements were evaluated among both unique and total sequences. Group comparisons used t tests, Mann-Whitney tests or two-way ANOVA run in Prism software.

This sequence was found in a human donor in good health. The sequence is built from TRBV5-6 and TRBJ2-4; the D segment might be TRBD1 or TRBD2, since each matches 6 bases. Sequenced: CD8+ T cells sorted from blood. The CDR3 protein is CASRERGAGNIQYF. The DNA sequence follows: TGTGCCAGCCGTGAGAGGGGGGCGGGAAACATTCAGTACTTC.